This entry describes one TCR beta chain. Its cognate antigen is unknown. The data derive from a study of T cell responses to AZD1222 COVID-19 vaccine. Findings and limits, study-wide: A mostly white British donor set with more females was recruited, and clonal diversity was possibly underestimated. Nearly half of spike-specific TCRs reportedly go after variant regions that carry no mutations.

The V gene's germline CDR1 is MNHNY and CDR2 SVGAGI (reference sequence). This CDR3 is built from 14 residues. V gave up 5 bases and J gave up 5 bases, with 16 bases separating them. Only in-frame clones appear in the TCRdb table, and some are missing; sequencing was by immunoSEQ multiplex PCR. The sample yields about 150,000 clones, approximately 85% seen once. This TCR was recovered from an adult in good health. This specimen was peripheral blood, taken on day 0 of AZD1222 vaccination. This sequence joins TRBV6-6 and TRBJ2-7, with D uncertain. CDR3 nucleotides: TGTGCCAGCAGTGACCCCCCGGAAGGCGACGAGCAGTACTTC. The encoded protein is CASSDPPEGDEQYF.